Listed here is a single T cell receptor (beta chain). The antigen is undetermined. In germline, CDR1 is SNHLY, CDR2 FYNNEI. V trimming: 0 bases; J trimming: 6 bases; junction bases outside the gene matches: 5. The CDR3 is made up of 15 amino acids. The treatment denotes: roughly 10-day PBMC culture with coronavirus spike peptide pools or control peptides (ViraFEST assay). This sample is drawn from a study of vaccination and CD4 T cells after COVID-19. Oncomine TCR Beta short-read sequencing was applied to DNA from cultured CD4+ T cells. One entry per CDR3 protein results from TCRdb running MiXCR on the PCR reads. The top ten clones hold about a fifth of a sample with about 12,000 distinct CDR3 sequences, about 50% of them seen once.

The TCR originated in a human donor who had recovered from COVID-19. The sequenced sample consisted of CD4+ T cells from blood, cultured in vitro. The chain has TRBV2 and TRBJ2-1, with 7 bases lining up with TRBD2. The CDR3 region is CASSEAMTSLNEQFF. Written as DNA, the CDR3 is TGTGCCAGCAGTGAAGCTATGACTAGCCTCAATGAGCAGTTCTTC. Variable domain in full (rest from reference TRBV2 and TRBJ2-1): EPEVTQTPSHQVTQMGQEVILRCVPISNHLYFYWYRQILGQKVEFLVSFYNNEISEKSEIFDDQFSVERPDGSNFTLKIRSTKLEDSAMYFCASSEAMTSLNEQFFGPGTRLTVL.